This entry features one TCR beta chain sequence. These data are taken from a study of blood T cell repertoires in COVID-19. For the study at large: In each case, the material was cDNA or gDNA derived from T cells, B-cell-depleted T cells, or PBMCs.

Germline CDR1 SGDLS, CDR2 YYNGEE. The junction had 15 bases not matched to a gene; V was cut back by 2 bases and J by 4 bases. This CDR3 region has 18 residues. The method was immunoSEQ multiplex PCR; TCRdb's version includes in-frame clones alone and lacks a portion of them. The sample consists of approximately 670,000 clones, 70% to 90% of them appearing once. The TCR sequence derives from a woman younger than 35 with acute or convalescent COVID-19. The chain combines TRBV9 with TRBJ1-2, with TRBD1 identical over 9 bases. Sequenced sample: peripheral blood. The DNA of the CDR3 is TGTGCCAGCAGCGTGGAACCCACCGGGACAGGGTCCCTCTATGGCTACACCTTC. Its translation is CASSVEPTGTGSLYGYTF.